This record looks at one T cell receptor (beta chain) sequence and its context. What it binds is not known. The sample is drawn from a study of OX40 agonist ivuxolimab in advanced cancers. Study overall: Patients in the trial were receiving intravenous ivuxolimab every 2 weeks, at doses of 0.01 to 10 mg/kg. The group had a mean age of around 60 years, ranged from about 23 to 79, and was 75% to 85% male. Partial responses, seen in three patients, involved one hepatocellular carcinoma and two cutaneous melanomas. Study-level results: The expanded peripheral T cells' antigen specificity was not determined.

Only in-frame clones appear in the TCRdb table, and some are missing; sequencing was by immunoSEQ multiplex PCR. The sample shows about 110,000 clones, around 93% of them seen only once. The germline V gene has CDR1 LNHDA and CDR2 SQIVND (reference sequence). The CDR3 contains 13 residues. Trimming took 5 bases from V and 3 from J, leaving 11 bases between them. The rearrangement links TRBV19 to TRBJ2-7; D possibly uses TRBD1 or TRBD2 (5 bases each). Sequenced here: CD4+ or CD8+ T cells sorted from blood, sampled in a trial of the OX40 agonist ivuxolimab. The TCR comes from an adult with an advanced solid tumor such as melanoma, head and neck, liver or kidney cancer. CDR3: CASSRSGSYEQYF. The CDR3 DNA sequence: TGTGCCAGTAGTCGCTCAGGGAGCTACGAGCAGTACTTC.